This is a list of T cell receptor beta chains from one sample in a study of vaccination effects on CD4 cells after COVID-19. Which antigens these TCRs recognize remains unknown. Profiling relied on immunoSEQ multiplex PCR, and the TCRdb table lists in-frame clones only, not all of them. The sample shows tens of thousands of clones, more than 60% of them seen only once. The material was CD4+ T cells from PBMCs cultured with HCoV-OC43 spike peptides, obtained before COVID-19 vaccination. The receptors come from a human donor who received a COVID-19 vaccine. Each CDR3 is given with its conserved first and last residue. Each record gives: CDR3 protein, CDR3 DNA, V gene, J gene, clone size, D gene. A D gene is named only where the DNA matches it firmly. Clone size is given for some rows only: seen once, a few or many times, or a class if the clone is expanded.

CDR3 protein: CASSGTGTGELFF
CDR3 DNA: TGTGCCAGTAGTGGAACAGGGACCGGGGAGCTGTTTTTT
V gene: TRBV19
J gene: TRBJ2-2
clone size: .
D gene: .

CDR3 protein: CASSQALSTNYGYTF
CDR3 DNA: TGCGCCAGCAGCCAAGCCCTAAGCACTAACTATGGCTACACCTTC
V gene: TRBV4-1
J gene: TRBJ1-2
clone size: .
D gene: .

CDR3 protein: CASSLGQETQYF
CDR3 DNA: TGCGCCAGCAGCTTGGGCCAAGAGACCCAGTACTTC
V gene: TRBV5-1
J gene: TRBJ2-5
clone size: .
D gene: .

CDR3 protein: CASSATLAANTGELFF
CDR3 DNA: TGTGCCAGCAGTGCCACACTAGCAGCGAACACCGGGGAGCTGTTTTTT
V gene: TRBV6-4
J gene: TRBJ2-2
clone size: few
D gene: .

CDR3 protein: CASSQPTGELFF
CDR3 DNA: TGTGCCAGCAGCCAACCCACCGGGGAGCTGTTTTTT
V gene: TRBV3-1/TRBV3-2
J gene: TRBJ2-2
clone size: .
D gene: .

CDR3 protein: CASKTTSGRAFNEQFF
CDR3 DNA: TGCGCCAGCAAGACGACTAGCGGGAGGGCTTTCAATGAGCAGTTCTTC
V gene: TRBV4-1
J gene: TRBJ2-1
clone size: .
D gene: TRBD2

CDR3 protein: CASSHTWTGDNTIYF
CDR3 DNA: TGTGCCAGCAGCCATACCTGGACAGGGGATAACACCATATATTTT
V gene: TRBV28
J gene: TRBJ1-3
clone size: .
D gene: TRBD1

CDR3 protein: CAWSKKASMNTEAFF
CDR3 DNA: TGTGCCTGGAGCAAGAAGGCCAGCATGAACACTGAAGCTTTCTTT
V gene: TRBV30
J gene: TRBJ1-1
clone size: .
D gene: .

CDR3 protein: CASSLVGANEKLFF
CDR3 DNA: TGTGCCAGCAGCTTAGTGGGGGCTAATGAAAAACTGTTTTTT
V gene: TRBV7-9
J gene: TRBJ1-4
clone size: .
D gene: .

CDR3 protein: CASSVGNPGADTQYF
CDR3 DNA: TGTGCCAGCAGCGTAGGAAATCCTGGAGCAGATACGCAGTATTTT
V gene: TRBV9
J gene: TRBJ2-3
clone size: .
D gene: .

CDR3 protein: CASSTRKGELFF
CDR3 DNA: TGTGCCAGCAGTACCCGGAAAGGGGAGCTGTTTTTT
V gene: TRBV6-2/TRBV6-3
J gene: TRBJ2-2
clone size: .
D gene: .

CDR3 protein: CASSVWDRSSEQYF
CDR3 DNA: TGTGCCAGCAGTGTCTGGGACAGGTCCTCCGAGCAGTACTTC
V gene: TRBV2
J gene: TRBJ2-7
clone size: .
D gene: TRBD1

CDR3 protein: CASSQGTVNQPQHF
CDR3 DNA: TGTGCCAGCAGCCAAGGGACAGTCAATCAGCCCCAGCATTTT
V gene: TRBV9
J gene: TRBJ1-5
clone size: .
D gene: TRBD1

CDR3 protein: CASGQGENTEAFF
CDR3 DNA: TGTGCCAGCGGGCAGGGGGAGAACACTGAAGCTTTCTTT
V gene: TRBV2
J gene: TRBJ1-1
clone size: .
D gene: TRBD1

CDR3 protein: CASSQERETQYF
CDR3 DNA: TGTGCCAGCAGCCAAGAGAGGGAGACCCAGTACTTC
V gene: TRBV4-2
J gene: TRBJ2-5
clone size: few
D gene: .

CDR3 protein: CASSFRTGVYEQYF
CDR3 DNA: TGCGCCAGCAGCTTCCGGACAGGGGTCTACGAGCAGTACTTC
V gene: TRBV5-1
J gene: TRBJ2-7
clone size: few
D gene: TRBD1

CDR3 protein: CASWPGLTYEQYF
CDR3 DNA: TGTGCCAGCTGGCCGGGACTCACCTACGAGCAGTACTTC
V gene: TRBV6-5
J gene: TRBJ2-7
clone size: .
D gene: .

CDR3 protein: CASSWGNQPQHF
CDR3 DNA: TGTGCCAGCAGTTGGGGGAATCAGCCCCAGCATTTT
V gene: TRBV28
J gene: TRBJ1-5
clone size: .
D gene: .

CDR3 protein: CASGGVDTQYF
CDR3 DNA: TGCGCCAGCGGAGGTGTAGATACGCAGTATTTT
V gene: TRBV5-1
J gene: TRBJ2-3
clone size: .
D gene: .

CDR3 protein: CASSYYAGSNQPQHF
CDR3 DNA: TGTGCCAGCAGTTACTACGCGGGGAGCAATCAGCCCCAGCATTTT
V gene: TRBV6-6
J gene: TRBJ1-5
clone size: .
D gene: .

CDR3 protein: CASSSPGQGGGETQYF
CDR3 DNA: TGTGCCAGCAGTTCCCCGGGACAGGGAGGGGGAGAGACCCAGTACTTC
V gene: TRBV6-5
J gene: TRBJ2-5
clone size: few
D gene: TRBD1

CDR3 protein: CASSQSGIGVTGELFF
CDR3 DNA: TGCGCCAGCAGCCAATCCGGGATAGGGGTCACCGGGGAGCTGTTTTTT
V gene: TRBV4-1
J gene: TRBJ2-2
clone size: .
D gene: .

CDR3 protein: CAWSVKTGGGTEAFF
CDR3 DNA: TGTGCCTGGAGTGTAAAGACAGGGGGGGGCACTGAAGCTTTCTTT
V gene: TRBV30
J gene: TRBJ1-1
clone size: .
D gene: TRBD1

CDR3 protein: CASSVGLAGVADTQYF
CDR3 DNA: TGTGCCAGCAGCGTAGGTCTAGCGGGAGTGGCAGATACGCAGTATTTT
V gene: TRBV9
J gene: TRBJ2-3
clone size: .
D gene: TRBD2

CDR3 protein: CASSPTTVVYEQYF
CDR3 DNA: TGCGCCAGCAGCCCGACTACCGTAGTTTACGAGCAGTACTTC
V gene: TRBV5-1
J gene: TRBJ2-7
clone size: few
D gene: .

CDR3 protein: CASKRSTGFSYEQYF
CDR3 DNA: TGTGCCAGCAAAAGGTCTACTGGCTTCTCCTACGAGCAGTACTTC
V gene: TRBV6-5
J gene: TRBJ2-7
clone size: .
D gene: .

CDR3 protein: CASSEEGAGNTGELFF
CDR3 DNA: TGTGCCAGCAGTGAAGAAGGAGCGGGGAACACCGGGGAGCTGTTTTTT
V gene: TRBV2
J gene: TRBJ2-2
clone size: few
D gene: .

CDR3 protein: CASSINRVDEQFF
CDR3 DNA: TGTGCCAGTAGTATTAACAGGGTGGACGAGCAGTTCTTC
V gene: TRBV19
J gene: TRBJ2-1
clone size: .
D gene: .

CDR3 protein: CASSPSPGMGSNQPQHF
CDR3 DNA: TGTGCCAGCTCACCTTCTCCAGGGATGGGAAGCAATCAGCCCCAGCATTTT
V gene: TRBV18
J gene: TRBJ1-5
clone size: .
D gene: .

CDR3 protein: CASSLMTENTEAFF
CDR3 DNA: TGTGCCAGCAGCTTGATGACTGAGAACACTGAAGCTTTCTTT
V gene: TRBV7-2
J gene: TRBJ1-1
clone size: .
D gene: .

CDR3 protein: CASSLAAGDYGYTF
CDR3 DNA: TGCGCCAGCAGCTTGGCGGCAGGAGACTATGGCTACACCTTC
V gene: TRBV5-1
J gene: TRBJ1-2
clone size: few
D gene: .

CDR3 protein: CASSQDRGTEAFF
CDR3 DNA: TGTGCCAGCAGCCAAGACAGGGGCACTGAAGCTTTCTTT
V gene: TRBV14
J gene: TRBJ1-1
clone size: .
D gene: .

CDR3 protein: CASTLRTGVNDEQFF
CDR3 DNA: TGTGCCAGCACCCTGCGGACAGGGGTTAACGATGAGCAGTTCTTC
V gene: TRBV7-4
J gene: TRBJ2-1
clone size: .
D gene: TRBD1

CDR3 protein: CASSAGGANTGELFF
CDR3 DNA: TGTGCCAGCAGTGCAGGGGGGGCGAACACCGGGGAGCTGTTTTTT
V gene: TRBV2
J gene: TRBJ2-2
clone size: .
D gene: .

CDR3 protein: CASSIKDRSSGANVLTF
CDR3 DNA: TGTGCCAGCAGCATAAAGGACAGGAGCTCTGGGGCCAACGTCCTGACTTTC
V gene: TRBV7-8
J gene: TRBJ2-6
clone size: .
D gene: TRBD1

CDR3 protein: CASSLASQETQYF
CDR3 DNA: TGTGCCAGCAGCTTAGCAAGCCAAGAGACCCAGTACTTC
V gene: TRBV7-8
J gene: TRBJ2-5
clone size: .
D gene: .

CDR3 protein: CASSTRQALSPYEQYF
CDR3 DNA: TGTGCCAGCAGTACCCGACAGGCCCTCAGTCCCTACGAGCAGTACTTC
V gene: TRBV27
J gene: TRBJ2-7
clone size: .
D gene: .

CDR3 protein: CASSQGRGADTQYF
CDR3 DNA: TGCGCCAGCAGCCAAGGGCGAGGGGCAGATACGCAGTATTTT
V gene: TRBV4-3
J gene: TRBJ2-3
clone size: .
D gene: .

CDR3 protein: CAWTPSDANTGELFF
CDR3 DNA: TGTGCCTGGACGCCCTCGGATGCGAACACCGGGGAGCTGTTTTTT
V gene: TRBV30
J gene: TRBJ2-2
clone size: .
D gene: .

CDR3 protein: CASSLLGSGNTIYF
CDR3 DNA: TGTGCCAGCAGCTTATTGGGCTCCGGAAACACCATATATTTT
V gene: TRBV7-2
J gene: TRBJ1-3
clone size: .
D gene: .

CDR3 protein: CASSLDPGLADNEQFF
CDR3 DNA: TGTGCCAGCTCCCTCGACCCGGGACTAGCCGACAATGAGCAGTTCTTC
V gene: TRBV2
J gene: TRBJ2-1
clone size: .
D gene: TRBD2

CDR3 protein: CASSLDSSYNSPLHF
CDR3 DNA: TGTGCCAGCAGCTTAGACAGCTCCTATAATTCACCCCTCCACTTT
V gene: TRBV7-8
J gene: TRBJ1-6
clone size: medium-sized
D gene: .

CDR3 protein: CASSYSGGRRYEQYF
CDR3 DNA: TGTGCCAGCAGTTACTCCGGGGGTAGGCGCTACGAGCAGTACTTC
V gene: TRBV6-2/TRBV6-3
J gene: TRBJ2-7
clone size: .
D gene: .

CDR3 protein: CASSLGSRGRSETQYF
CDR3 DNA: TGTGCCAGCAGCTTAGGTAGTCGCGGGAGATCAGAGACCCAGTACTTC
V gene: TRBV11-3
J gene: TRBJ2-5
clone size: .
D gene: TRBD2

CDR3 protein: CAISRASDQPQHF
CDR3 DNA: TGTGCCATCAGCCGAGCCTCCGATCAGCCCCAGCATTTT
V gene: TRBV10-3
J gene: TRBJ1-5
clone size: .
D gene: .

CDR3 protein: CASSWEDTQYF
CDR3 DNA: TGTGCCAGCAGCTGGGAGGATACGCAGTATTTT
V gene: TRBV5-5
J gene: TRBJ2-3
clone size: .
D gene: .

CDR3 protein: CASSFRTGLPWKETQYF
CDR3 DNA: TGTGCCAGCAGTTTCAGGACAGGACTCCCTTGGAAAGAGACCCAGTACTTC
V gene: TRBV28
J gene: TRBJ2-5
clone size: .
D gene: TRBD1

CDR3 protein: CASSVHRTTEAFF
CDR3 DNA: TGTGCCAGCAGCGTCCACCGAACAACTGAAGCTTTCTTT
V gene: TRBV9
J gene: TRBJ1-1
clone size: .
D gene: .

CDR3 protein: CASSPFSGASSYNEQFF
CDR3 DNA: TGTGCCAGCAGCCCGTTTAGCGGGGCAAGCTCCTACAATGAGCAGTTCTTC
V gene: TRBV3-1/TRBV3-2
J gene: TRBJ2-1
clone size: .
D gene: TRBD2

CDR3 protein: CATRPSGEGGKNIQYF
CDR3 DNA: TGTGCCACGCGCCCCAGTGGCGAGGGGGGCAAAAACATTCAGTACTTC
V gene: TRBV10-3
J gene: TRBJ2-4
clone size: few
D gene: .

CDR3 protein: CASSVHGQGRSYEQYF
CDR3 DNA: TGTGCCAGCAGTGTGCATGGGCAGGGCAGATCCTACGAGCAGTACTTC
V gene: TRBV6-1
J gene: TRBJ2-7
clone size: .
D gene: .

CDR3 protein: CASSGTGNSPLHF
CDR3 DNA: TGTGCCAGCTCCGGGACGGGTAATTCACCCCTCCACTTT
V gene: TRBV2
J gene: TRBJ1-6
clone size: .
D gene: .

CDR3 protein: CASSPAPGQGFRNYGYTF
CDR3 DNA: TGTGCCAGCAGCCCAGCACCGGGACAGGGTTTTAGGAACTATGGCTACACCTTC
V gene: TRBV21-1
J gene: TRBJ1-2
clone size: few
D gene: .

CDR3 protein: CASSLPGVGTEAFF
CDR3 DNA: TGTGCCAGCAGCTTACCAGGAGTAGGAACTGAAGCTTTCTTT
V gene: TRBV7-2
J gene: TRBJ1-1
clone size: .
D gene: .

CDR3 protein: CASSYMTPLHF
CDR3 DNA: TGTGCCAGCAGTTACATGACACCCCTCCACTTT
V gene: TRBV6-6
J gene: TRBJ1-6
clone size: .
D gene: .

CDR3 protein: CASSEAIWGAGRQYF
CDR3 DNA: TGTGCCAGCAGTGAAGCGATATGGGGAGCGGGGAGGCAGTACTTC
V gene: TRBV2
J gene: TRBJ2-7
clone size: few
D gene: TRBD2

CDR3 protein: CATTPALAGVPYNEQFF
CDR3 DNA: TGTGCCACCACCCCGGCCCTAGCGGGGGTACCCTACAATGAGCAGTTCTTC
V gene: TRBV24-1
J gene: TRBJ2-1
clone size: .
D gene: TRBD2

CDR3 protein: CAGLSGPSNTGELFF
CDR3 DNA: TGTGCCGGATTAAGCGGACCGTCGAACACCGGGGAGCTGTTTTTT
V gene: TRBV6-6
J gene: TRBJ2-2
clone size: .
D gene: .

CDR3 protein: CASSVRPGGTTEAFF
CDR3 DNA: TGTGCCAGCAGCGTGCGCCCTGGGGGGACCACTGAAGCTTTCTTT
V gene: TRBV9
J gene: TRBJ1-1
clone size: .
D gene: .